The clone carrying this T cell receptor beta chain has a handful of counts. Its antigen remains unidentified. This record belongs to a study of OX40 agonist ivuxolimab in advanced cancers. Study observations and caveats: Clonal expansion in partial responders at 0.1-3.0 mg/kg ranked among the lowest.

Trimming took off 6 bases at V and 0 bases at J, with 3 bases between the two ends. There are 12 residues in the CDR3. Germline V gives CDR1 LNHDA, CDR2 SQIVND (reference sequence). Only in-frame clones appear in the TCRdb table, and some are missing; sequencing was by immunoSEQ multiplex PCR. There are tens of thousands of clones in the sample; around 85% occur only once, and roughly 0.88% lies in the top ten. The chain links TRBV19 to TRBJ1-5; D unresolved. The receptor was isolated from an adult with an advanced solid tumor such as melanoma, head and neck, liver or kidney cancer. The sequences come from CD4+ or CD8+ T cells sorted from blood, collected in a trial of the OX40 agonist ivuxolimab. This CDR3 reads CASSFSNQPQHF. The CDR3 bases are TGTGCCAGTAGCTTTAGCAATCAGCCCCAGCATTTT.